This T cell receptor (beta chain) was captured in a study of blood T cell repertoires in COVID-19. At the level of the study: Samples came from the United States, Italy and Spain, spanning acute and convalescent COVID-19. T cells, B-cell-depleted T cells, or PBMCs provided the cDNA or gDNA that served as material.

In the original processing: Reference gene primer amplification gave estimated nucleated cell counts. Measured with immunoSEQ multiplex PCR; TCRdb has only the in-frame clones, and not every one. D and trimming were read from the DNA, whereas the V and J calls and clone size are those reported in that table. This repertoire shows about 380,000 clones, roughly 85% found once; its top ten account for 3.5% to 4%. Germline V gives CDR1 SGHTS, CDR2 YDEGEE. Trimming at V came to 0 bases and at J to 5 bases, leaving 12 bases not matched to a gene. This CDR3 spans 17 amino acids. The sample was peripheral blood. The sequence came from a woman aged 18-29 years with acute or convalescent COVID-19. The chain employs TRBV5-8 and TRBJ2-3; 7 bases are shared with TRBD1. The CDR3 is CASSLELGQIARDTQYF. CDR3 coding DNA: TGTGCCAGCAGCTTGGAGTTGGGACAGATAGCTCGAGATACGCAGTATTTT.